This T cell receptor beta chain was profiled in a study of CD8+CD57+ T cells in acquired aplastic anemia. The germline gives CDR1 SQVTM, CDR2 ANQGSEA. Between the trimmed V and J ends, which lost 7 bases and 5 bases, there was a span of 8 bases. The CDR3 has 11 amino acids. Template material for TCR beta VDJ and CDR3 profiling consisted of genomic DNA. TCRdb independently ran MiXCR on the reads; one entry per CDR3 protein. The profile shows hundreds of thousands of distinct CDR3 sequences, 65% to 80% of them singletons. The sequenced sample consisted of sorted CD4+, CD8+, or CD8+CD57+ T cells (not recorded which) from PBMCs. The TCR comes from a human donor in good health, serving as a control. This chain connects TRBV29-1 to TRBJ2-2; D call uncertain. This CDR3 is CSGGKTGELFF. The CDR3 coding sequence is TGCAGCGGGGGTAAAACCGGGGAGCTGTTTTTT.